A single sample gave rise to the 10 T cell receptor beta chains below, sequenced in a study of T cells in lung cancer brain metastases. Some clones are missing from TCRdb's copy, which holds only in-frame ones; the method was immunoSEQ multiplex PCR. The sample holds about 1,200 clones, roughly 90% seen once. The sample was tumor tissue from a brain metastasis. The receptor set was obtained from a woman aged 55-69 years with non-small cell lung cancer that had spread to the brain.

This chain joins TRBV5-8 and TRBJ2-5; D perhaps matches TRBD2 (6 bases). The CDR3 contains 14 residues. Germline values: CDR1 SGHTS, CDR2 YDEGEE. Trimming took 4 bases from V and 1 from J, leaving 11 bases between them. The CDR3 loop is CASSTYSGQETQYF. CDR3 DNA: TGTGCCAGCAGCACCTATAGCGGCCAAGAGACCCAGTACTTC.

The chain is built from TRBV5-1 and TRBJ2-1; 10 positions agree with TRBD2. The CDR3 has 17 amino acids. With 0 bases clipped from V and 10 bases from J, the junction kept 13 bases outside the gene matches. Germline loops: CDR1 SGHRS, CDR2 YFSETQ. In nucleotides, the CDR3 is TGCGCCAGCAGCTTGGCAGTTAGCGGGGGGCCCTCGGGGGAGCAGTTCTTC. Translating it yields CASSLAVSGGPSGEQFF.

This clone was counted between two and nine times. The CDR3 region has the DNA TGTGCCAGCAGCTCTCCCGGGACTAGCGGGAAAAATGAGCAGTTCTTC. It specifies CASSSPGTSGKNEQFF. The chain joins TRBV9 to TRBJ2-1; 13 bases match TRBD2. V was clipped by 4 bases and J by 7 bases; unmatched bases: 8. The CDR3 contains 16 residues. CDR1 is SGDLS, CDR2 YYNGEE, per germline. Supplemented by reference TRBV9 and TRBJ2-1, the full variable domain reads DSGVTQTPKHLITATGQRVTLRCSPRSGDLSVYWYQQSLDQGLQFLIQYYNGEERAKGNILERFSAQQFPDLHSELNLSSLELGDSALYFCASSSPGTSGKNEQFFGPGTRLTVL.

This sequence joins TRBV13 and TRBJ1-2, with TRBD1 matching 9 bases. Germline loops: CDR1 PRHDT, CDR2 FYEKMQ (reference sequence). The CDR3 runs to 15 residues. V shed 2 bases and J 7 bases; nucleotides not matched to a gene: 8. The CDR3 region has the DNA TGTGCCAGCAGCTTATCACAGGGGGCAAGTAGTGGCTACACCTTC. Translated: CASSLSQGASSGYTF.

The CDR3 loop reads CSTYKEAGYGYTF. CDR3 bases: TGCAGCACTTACAAGGAGGCTGGCTATGGCTACACCTTC. The rearrangement joins TRBV29-1 to TRBJ1-2; the D is unclear. CDR3 length: 13 residues. The V end lost 8 bases, the J end lost 4 bases, and 17 bases lay between the germline ends. Per the germline V gene, CDR1 is SQVTM and CDR2 is ANQGSEA.

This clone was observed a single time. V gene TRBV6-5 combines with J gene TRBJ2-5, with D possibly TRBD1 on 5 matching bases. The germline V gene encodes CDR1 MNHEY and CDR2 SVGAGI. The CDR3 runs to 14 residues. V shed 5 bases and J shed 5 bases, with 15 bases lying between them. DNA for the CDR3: TGTGCCAGCAGTCTGACAGCCTCGAGGGAGACCCAGTACTTC. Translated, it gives CASSLTASRETQYF.

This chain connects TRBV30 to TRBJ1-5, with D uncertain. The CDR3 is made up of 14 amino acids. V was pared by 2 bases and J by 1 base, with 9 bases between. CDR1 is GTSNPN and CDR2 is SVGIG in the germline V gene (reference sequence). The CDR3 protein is CAWSQRFSNQPQHF. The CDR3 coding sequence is TGTGCCTGGAGTCAGAGGTTCAGCAATCAGCCCCAGCATTTT.

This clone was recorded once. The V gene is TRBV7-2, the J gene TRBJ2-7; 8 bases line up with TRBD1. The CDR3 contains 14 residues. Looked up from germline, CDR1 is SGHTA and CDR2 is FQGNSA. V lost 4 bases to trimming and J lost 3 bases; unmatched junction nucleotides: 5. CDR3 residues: CASSYTGQGYEQYF. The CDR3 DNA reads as TGTGCCAGCAGCTACACAGGACAGGGCTACGAGCAGTACTTC. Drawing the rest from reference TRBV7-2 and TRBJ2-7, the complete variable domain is GAGVSQSPSNKVTEKGKDVELRCDPISGHTALYWYRQSLGQGLEFLIYFQGNSAPDKSGLPSDRFSAERTGGSVSTLTIQRTQQEDSAVYLCASSYTGQGYEQYFGPGTRLTVT.

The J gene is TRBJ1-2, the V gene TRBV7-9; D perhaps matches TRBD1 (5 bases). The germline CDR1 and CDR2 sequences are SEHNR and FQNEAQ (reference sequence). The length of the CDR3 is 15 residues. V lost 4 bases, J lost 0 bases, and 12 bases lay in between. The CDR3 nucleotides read TGTGCCAGCAGCTCACCCCCGGGACCTAACTATGGCTACACCTTC. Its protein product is CASSSPPGPNYGYTF.

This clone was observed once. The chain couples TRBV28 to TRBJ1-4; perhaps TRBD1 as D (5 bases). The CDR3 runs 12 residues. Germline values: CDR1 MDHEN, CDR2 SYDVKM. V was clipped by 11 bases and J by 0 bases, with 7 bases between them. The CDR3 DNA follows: TGTGCCGGGGCCGCAACTAATGAAAAACTGTTTTTT. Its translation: CAGAATNEKLFF. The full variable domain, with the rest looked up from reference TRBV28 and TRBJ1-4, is DVKVTQSSRYLVKRTGEKVFLECVQDMDHENMFWYRQDPGLGLRLIYFSYDVKMKEKGDIPEGYSVSREKKERFSLILESASTNQTSMYLCAGAATNEKLFFGSGTQLSVL.